The 27 T cell receptor beta chains below all came from one sample that was sequenced in a study of identical twins. TCRdb reprocessed the 5' RACE reads via MiXCR and lists one record per CDR3 protein. Altogether roughly 720,000 distinct CDR3 sequences are present, about 18% being singletons, with the ten largest covering roughly 14%. These data also formed part of another study, on T cells expressing NK-cell markers.

Sequencing input: PBMCs. The receptor set was obtained from a woman aged 18-35 years in good health.

The V and J genes are TRBV5-1 and TRBJ1-4; weak D call: TRBD1 (5 bases). The CDR3 consists of 13 residues. The V gene lost 4 bases and the J gene lost 4 bases, with 8 bases spanning the gap. CDR1 SGHRS and CDR2 YFSETQ come from the germline V gene. The CDR3 sequence is CASSGGVNEKLFF. CDR3 coding DNA: TGCGCCAGCAGCGGAGGGGTTAATGAAAAACTGTTTTTT.

This clonotype was counted ten times or more. V usage is TRBV6-2 or TRBV6-3 and J usage is TRBJ2-1; possibly TRBD2 for D (5 bases). CDR1 is MNHEY, CDR2 SVGEGT, per germline. Trimming removed 7 bases from V and 7 bases from J, with 11 bases in between. CDR3 size: 12 residues. The CDR3 reads CASKDWPNEQFF. The CDR3 DNA reads as TGTGCCAGCAAGGACTGGCCTAATGAGCAGTTCTTC.

The rearrangement links TRBV6-2 or TRBV6-3 to TRBJ1-1, with D maybe TRBD1 (5 bases). CDR1 is MNHEY and CDR2 is SVGEGT in the germline V gene. V was pared by 2 bases and J by 5 bases, with 9 bases between. This CDR3 region has 13 residues. The CDR3 DNA follows: TGTGCCAGCAGTTACGGGACGGTTACTGAAGCTTTCTTT. This gives the protein CASSYGTVTEAFF.

V and J are TRBV5-1 and TRBJ1-3; D is unresolved. The CDR3 spans 15 residues. CDR1 is SGHRS, CDR2 YFSETQ, per germline. The V end was cut by 0 bases, the J end by 0 bases, with 7 bases between. The CDR3 DNA sequence: TGCGCCAGCAGCTTGGGCTGGTCCTCTGGAAACACCATATATTTT. Translated: CASSLGWSSGNTIYF.

This clonotype was seen a handful of times. This rearrangement joins TRBV29-1 to TRBJ2-3; D not certain. Trimming pared 5 bases from V and 2 bases from J, leaving 5 bases between. The CDR3 has 11 residues. The germline CDR1 and CDR2 sequences are SQVTM and ANQGSEA. CDR3 amino acids: CSVPITDTQYF. CDR3 nucleotide sequence: TGCAGCGTTCCAATCACAGATACGCAGTATTTT.

This clonotype occurred a few times. The junction shows a germline mismatch at one end, possibly a read error. The V call is TRBV20-1, the J call TRBJ2-1; D ambiguous. CDR3 length: 12 residues. From germline, CDR1 is DFQATT and CDR2 SNEGSKA (reference sequence). As DNA, the CDR3 is TGCAGTTCTAGGAAGGGTGGCAATGAGCAGTTCTTC. Its protein is CSSRKGGNEQFF.

This clonotype was counted ten times or more. The CDR3 spells CASSQTSDVSTDTQYF. CDR3 nucleotides: TGTGCCAGCAGCCAAACGTCGGACGTTAGCACAGATACGCAGTATTTT. The chain couples TRBV5-5 to TRBJ2-3, with no clear D. V lost 4 bases to trimming and J lost 0 bases, with 15 bases between them. The CDR3 contains 16 residues. Germline V gene sequence: CDR1 SGHKS, CDR2 YYEKEE (reference sequence).

This chain joins TRBV2 and TRBJ2-7; tentatively, D is TRBD1 (5 bases). The CDR3 runs to 11 residues. Germline CDR1 is SNHLY and CDR2 is FYNNEI. V dropped 4 bases and J dropped 8 bases, with 9 bases sitting between them. CDR3 nucleotides: TGTGCCAGCAGTGTGACAGAAAAGCAGTACTTC. Residues: CASSVTEKQYF. Using reference TRBV2 and TRBJ2-7 for the parts outside the CDR3, the full variable domain is EPEVTQTPSHQVTQMGQEVILRCVPISNHLYFYWYRQILGQKVEFLVSFYNNEISEKSEIFDDQFSVERPDGSNFTLKIRSTKLEDSAMYFCASSVTEKQYFGPGTRLTVT.

The V gene is TRBV2, the J gene TRBJ2-7; 7 bases align to TRBD2. V was clipped by 9 bases and J by 1 base; unmatched bases: 9. CDR1 SNHLY and CDR2 FYNNEI come from the germline V gene. The CDR3 has 14 amino acids. Here the CDR3 reads CARRRLADSYEQYF. The CDR3 bases are TGTGCCAGGAGGCGGCTAGCGGATTCCTACGAGCAGTACTTC. Drawing the rest from reference TRBV2 and TRBJ2-7, the complete variable domain is EPEVTQTPSHQVTQMGQEVILRCVPISNHLYFYWYRQILGQKVEFLVSFYNNEISEKSEIFDDQFSVERPDGSNFTLKIRSTKLEDSAMYFCARRRLADSYEQYFGPGTRLTVT.

This chain links TRBV5-1 with TRBJ2-5; 8 positions agree with TRBD1. Looked up from germline, CDR1 is SGHRS and CDR2 is YFSETQ. This CDR3 spans 14 amino acids. The junction had 5 bases not matched to a gene; V was cut back by 7 bases and J by 0 bases. CDR3 region: CASGTGGNQETQYF. DNA of the CDR3: TGCGCCAGCGGCACAGGGGGTAACCAAGAGACCCAGTACTTC.

This clonotype was counted a few times. J is TRBJ1-1 and V is TRBV25-1, with D possibly being TRBD1 (6 bases). The germline V and J ends were trimmed by 3 bases and 1 base, with 15 bases remaining between them. The germline V gene encodes CDR1 MGHDK and CDR2 SYGVNS. The CDR3 runs 16 residues. As DNA, the CDR3 is TGTGCCAGCAGTGATACGGGAGGACAGAAGAACACTGAAGCTTTCTTT. This gives the protein CASSDTGGQKNTEAFF.

This rearrangement joins TRBV25-1 to TRBJ2-1; 13 bases match TRBD2. V was pared by 6 bases and J by 7 bases, with 6 bases of the junction left unmatched. CDR1 is MGHDK, CDR2 SYGVNS, per germline. The CDR3 spans 15 residues. DNA of the CDR3: TGTGCCAGCAGACTAGCGGGAGGGCAAGCAAATGAGCAGTTCTTC. Amino acid sequence: CASRLAGGQANEQFF.

This clonotype has a handful of counts. The chain carries TRBV18 and TRBJ2-3, with a tentative D call TRBD2 (5 bases). The CDR3 totals 14 residues. V lost 5 bases and J 10 bases, leaving 19 bases between the germline ends. Germline lookup yields CDR1 KGHSH and CDR2 LQKENI. The CDR3 nucleotides read TGTGCCAGCTCAGTCGCGGCCGGGAATCAAGCGCAGTATTTT. It yields the protein CASSVAAGNQAQYF.

This clonotype appeared a few times. V usage is TRBV5-1 and J usage is TRBJ2-1; D unresolved. This CDR3 has 13 amino acids. Germline V CDR1 and CDR2: SGHRS, YFSETQ. The ends were cut back, 3 bases at V and 7 bases at J, with 11 bases in the middle. Here the CDR3 DNA reads TGCGCCAGCAGCTACATCGTAGGGAATGAGCAGTTCTTC. Translating gives CASSYIVGNEQFF.

CDR3 loop: CASSPRTGEPYEQYF. The CDR3 DNA follows: TGTGCCAGCAGCCCCCGGACAGGGGAGCCCTACGAGCAGTACTTC. The J gene is TRBJ2-7, the V gene TRBV21-1; whether TRBD1, the table's D call, matches the DNA was not checked. TRBV21-1 constitutes a pseudogene. CDR3 size: 15 residues.

This clonotype was observed many times. The chain couples TRBV11-2 to TRBJ2-7; 7 bases line up with TRBD2. Losses at the gene ends were 4 bases for V and 0 bases for J; bases not matched to a gene: 15. CDR3 size: 18 residues. Germline V lookup: CDR1 SGHAT, CDR2 FQNNGV. CDR3 coding DNA: TGTGCCAGCAGCTCGACCGGGGGAGGGAGCCGCCGCTCCTACGAGCAGTACTTC. Translated, it gives CASSSTGGGSRRSYEQYF.

This clonotype has only a few counts. The chain carries TRBV12-3 or TRBV12-4 and TRBJ1-6; D is perhaps TRBD1 (5 bases). The CDR3 is 16 amino acids. Trimming stripped 3 bases from V and 0 bases from J, with 9 bases between. CDR3 bases: TGTGCCAGCAGTTTGGGGGGAAGCTCCTATAATTCACCCCTCCACTTT. Translated: CASSLGGSSYNSPLHF.

The chain couples TRBV27 to TRBJ2-3; a weak D match, TRBD2 (5 bases). This CDR3 is built from 13 residues. The germline V and J ends were trimmed by 5 bases and 11 bases, with 17 bases remaining between them. Looked up from germline, CDR1 is MNHEY and CDR2 is SMNVEV (reference sequence). CDR3 protein: CASSTARLKEQYF. The CDR3 DNA reads TGTGCCAGCAGTACCGCCCGACTAAAGGAGCAGTATTTT.

The J gene is TRBJ2-1, the V gene TRBV12-3 or TRBV12-4; TRBD1 agrees at 9 bases. J was trimmed by 9 bases and V by 1 base; bases with no gene match: 7. This CDR3 has 15 amino acids. The CDR3 protein is CASSLEGTGMGEQFF. CDR3 coding DNA: TGTGCCAGCAGTTTAGAGGGGACAGGGATGGGTGAGCAGTTCTTC.

The rearrangement joins TRBV11-2 to TRBJ2-6; D ambiguous. V was shortened by 4 bases and J by 2 bases, with 9 bases between the two germline ends. This CDR3 region has 15 residues. Per germline, CDR1 SGHAT and CDR2 FQNNGV. The CDR3 sequence is CASSSSWTGANVLTF. CDR3 bases: TGTGCCAGCAGCTCGTCGTGGACTGGGGCCAACGTCCTGACTTTC.

This clonotype was detected a few times. V is TRBV6-1 and J is TRBJ1-1; D gene ambiguous. The germline V and J ends were trimmed by 6 bases and 1 base, with 12 bases remaining between them. This CDR3 has 14 residues. Germline values: CDR1 MNHNS, CDR2 SASEGT. The CDR3 region is CASSDRNSNTEAFF. The CDR3 DNA reads TGTGCCAGCAGCGACCGGAACTCGAACACTGAAGCTTTCTTT.

Only one count was recorded for this clonotype. V is TRBV20-1 and J is TRBJ2-3, with D perhaps matching TRBD1 or TRBD2 (5 bases each). The V gene lost 3 bases and the J gene lost 4 bases, with 14 bases spanning the gap. CDR1 and CDR2 from the germline V gene are DFQATT and SNEGSKA (reference sequence). The CDR3 length is 14 residues. The chain's CDR3 is CSARLGEGADTQYF. The CDR3, as DNA: TGCAGTGCTAGGTTGGGGGAAGGGGCAGATACGCAGTATTTT.

V usage is TRBV5-6 and J usage is TRBJ2-5; 10 bases align to TRBD2. The germline CDR1 and CDR2 sequences are SGHDT and YYEEEE. The V segment lost 2 bases and the J segment 2 bases; nucleotides outside the gene matches: 6. There are 16 residues in the CDR3. CDR3 residues: CASSFPTSGVQETQYF. The CDR3 nucleotides read TGTGCCAGCAGCTTCCCCACTAGCGGGGTTCAAGAGACCCAGTACTTC.

The table lists this clonotype with a few counts. The V gene is TRBV3-1, the J gene TRBJ1-1, with TRBD1 matching 9 bases. CDR1 and CDR2 (germline): LGHDT, YNNKEL (reference sequence). The CDR3 totals 14 residues. Germline trimming cut 0 bases from V and 11 bases from J; bases unmatched to any gene: 7. The CDR3 loop reads CASSQDWGGTGAFF. The CDR3 bases are TGTGCCAGCAGCCAAGATTGGGGGGGGACAGGGGCTTTCTTT. The full variable domain, its missing parts supplied by reference TRBV3-1 and TRBJ1-1, is DTAVSQTPKYLVTQMGNDKSIKCEQNLGHDTMYWYKQDSKKFLKIMFSYNNKELIINETVPNRFSPKSPDKAHLNLHINSLELGDSAVYFCASSQDWGGTGAFFGQGTRLTVV.

The V gene is TRBV27, the J gene TRBJ1-1; tentatively, D is TRBD1 (5 bases). The CDR3 is made up of 14 amino acids. V dropped 6 bases and J dropped 0 bases, with 11 bases sitting between them. Germline values: CDR1 MNHEY, CDR2 SMNVEV (reference sequence). Here the CDR3 reads CASRTGTMNTEAFF. The CDR3 nucleotides are TGTGCCAGCAGAACAGGCACCATGAACACTGAAGCTTTCTTT.

This chain links TRBV7-8 with TRBJ2-5, with 7 bases lining up with TRBD2. V shed 8 bases and J 9 bases; nucleotides not matched to a gene: 21. CDR1 and CDR2 from the germline V gene are SGHVS and FQNEAQ. The CDR3 covers 16 residues. CDR3 sequence (DNA): TGTGCCAGCGGACCCGGGTCTAGAGCGGGAAACATGGCCCAGTACTTC. Encoded protein: CASGPGSRAGNMAQYF.

This clonotype was found many times. The rearrangement links TRBV27 to TRBJ1-6; 9 positions agree with TRBD1. Germline V gene lookup returns CDR1 MNHEY and CDR2 SMNVEV (reference sequence). Losses at the gene ends were 1 base for V and 0 bases for J; bases not matched to a gene: 19. The length of the CDR3 is 23 residues. The CDR3 bases are TGTGCCAGCAGTTTATACCGTATGAGTGGGGACAGGGATTTCCCCTCCTATAATTCACCCCTCCACTTT. It is translated as CASSLYRMSGDRDFPSYNSPLHF.